Below are 6 T cell receptor beta chains sequenced from a single sample in a study of tumor-infiltrating lymphocytes in localized non-small cell lung cancer. Some clones are missing from TCRdb's copy, which holds only in-frame ones; the method was immunoSEQ multiplex PCR. The sample lists under 10,000 clones, about 78% occurring once. What was sequenced was lung tumor tissue. The receptors derive from a human donor with non-small cell lung cancer.

The V and J genes are TRBV30 and TRBJ2-7; the D gene is possibly TRBD1 (6 bases). The CDR3 runs to 14 residues. V was cut by 2 bases and J by 0 bases, with 11 bases left in between. Germline V gene lookup returns CDR1 GTSNPN and CDR2 SVGIG (reference sequence). The chain's CDR3 is CAWSWTDSSYEQYF. In DNA, the CDR3 is TGTGCCTGGAGTTGGACAGATAGCTCCTACGAGCAGTACTTC.

The J gene is TRBJ2-6, the V gene TRBV21-1; the D call in the table, TRBD1, was not verified against the DNA. TRBV21-1 is a pseudogene. The CDR3 loop spans 18 amino acids. CDR3 coding DNA: TGTGCCAGCAGCACCACCGGGACAGGGGGCTCTGGGGCCAACGTCCTGACTTTC. It translates to CASSTTGTGGSGANVLTF.

This clone was recorded once. J is TRBJ2-1 and V is TRBV9; TRBD2 matches at 7 bases. Looked up from germline, CDR1 is SGDLS and CDR2 is YYNGEE. The CDR3 is made up of 15 amino acids. After removal of 0 bases from V and 9 bases from J, the junction contained 9 bases not matched to a gene. The chain's CDR3 is CASSVGGREGSEQFF. CDR3 bases: TGTGCCAGCAGCGTAGGGGGCAGGGAGGGAAGTGAGCAGTTCTTC.

This chain's CDR3 is CATVTQLNTEAFF. Here the CDR3 DNA reads TGTGCCACCGTAACACAGCTTAACACTGAAGCTTTCTTT. The V call is TRBV2, the J call TRBJ1-1, with D uncertain. The CDR3 is 13 amino acids. Germline V CDR1 and CDR2: SNHLY, FYNNEI. Trimming shortened V by 10 bases and J by 2 bases, and 14 bases separated the two germline ends.

CDR3 sequence: CASSVQTGILATEAFF. The CDR3 nucleotides are TGTGCCAGCAGCGTCCAGACAGGGATTCTTGCCACTGAAGCTTTCTTT. The chain recombines TRBV9 with TRBJ1-1; TRBD1 matches at 7 bases. Germline V gives CDR1 SGDLS, CDR2 YYNGEE. This CDR3 contains 16 residues. V shed 2 bases and J 4 bases; nucleotides not matched to a gene: 11.

This clone has only a few counts. V is TRBV11-2 and J is TRBJ1-1; TRBD1 is a possible D gene (5 bases). This CDR3 region has 13 residues. Between the trimmed V and J ends, which lost 6 bases and 1 base, there was a span of 9 bases. Germline-derived CDR1 and CDR2 are SGHAT and FQNNGV. CDR3 nucleotide sequence: TGTGCCAGCAGACAGGCATCGAACACTGAAGCTTTCTTT. Translating gives CASRQASNTEAFF.